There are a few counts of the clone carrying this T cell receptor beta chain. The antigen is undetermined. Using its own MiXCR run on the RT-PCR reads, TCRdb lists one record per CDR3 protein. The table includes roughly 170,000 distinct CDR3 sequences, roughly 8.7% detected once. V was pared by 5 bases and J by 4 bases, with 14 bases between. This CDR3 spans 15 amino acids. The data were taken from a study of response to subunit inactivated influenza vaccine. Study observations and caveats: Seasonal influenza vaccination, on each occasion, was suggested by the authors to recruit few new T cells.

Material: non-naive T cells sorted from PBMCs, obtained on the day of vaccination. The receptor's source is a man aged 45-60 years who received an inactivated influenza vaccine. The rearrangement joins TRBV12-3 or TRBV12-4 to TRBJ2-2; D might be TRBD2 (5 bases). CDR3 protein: CASSEQGGVTGELFF. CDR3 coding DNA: TGTGCCAGCAGTGAACAAGGAGGAGTCACCGGGGAGCTGTTTTTT.